The clone carrying this T cell receptor (beta chain) was detected once. The length of the CDR3 is 15 residues. V was pared by 0 bases and J by 7 bases, with 13 bases between. CDR1 LGHDT and CDR2 YNNKEL come from the germline V gene (reference sequence). Using immunoSEQ multiplex PCR, the repertoire was profiled, and TCRdb retains in-frame clones only, with some absent. This sample has around 100,000 clones, with about 89% found just once. The data originate from a study of blood T cell repertoires in COVID-19. Looking at the study overall: The analysed material was cDNA or gDNA that came from T cells, B-cell-depleted T cells, or PBMCs.

The sequencing sample was made of peripheral blood. The chain recombines TRBV3-1 (or the pseudogene TRBV3-2) with TRBJ2-1; tentative D call: TRBD2 (5 bases). The clonotype originates from a man aged 50 to 60 with active COVID-19. CDR3 loop: CASSQEGLSPNEQFF. For the CDR3, the DNA is TGTGCCAGCAGCCAAGAAGGACTTAGCCCTAATGAGCAGTTCTTC.